These T cell receptor beta chains were read from a single sample in a study of cytotoxic CD8 clonotypes in ibrutinib-treated CLL. Produced via immunoSEQ multiplex PCR; TCRdb's table is partial and in-frame only. Here the sample spans about 36,000 clones, 71% being singletons. Specimen: PBMCs, collected at disease progression, from a patient treated with ibrutinib. These receptor sequences come from a human donor with chronic lymphocytic leukemia. Both conserved end residues are part of each CDR3. The D gene is left open where the match is weak. The size field is filled for only some rows; it gives once, few, many or a size class.

>NA|TRBJ2-5|TRBV5-1|NA
CASSLGGPSLGETQYF
>NA|TRBJ2-1|TRBV5-4|NA
CASSPPGVRYNEQFF
>TRBD2|TRBJ2-2|TRBV19|NA
CASSSEGRLAGGSGELFF
>NA|TRBJ1-6|TRBV4-1|NA
CASTHGGSFNSPLHF
>NA|TRBJ2-7|TRBV6-5|NA
CASSSRQGGEQYF
>NA|TRBJ2-5|TRBV10-1|NA
CASSDSGAQETQYF
>TRBD1|TRBJ1-2|TRBV9|once
CASRRDRAVGYGYTF
>TRBD2|TRBJ2-2|TRBV5-6|NA
CASTSLGLAGDPNTGELFF
>NA|TRBJ1-3|TRBV2|NA
CASSSIRGHTIYF
>TRBD1|TRBJ2-3|TRBV5-6|NA
CASSLQGAAVAQYF
>NA|TRBJ2-3|TRBV19|NA
CASRWRSTDTQYF
>NA|TRBJ2-7|TRBV15|NA
CATSLPPGKEQYF
>TRBD1|TRBJ1-2|TRBV2|NA
CASSEGQGGDYGYTF
>NA|TRBJ1-3|TRBV15|NA
CATSSPLQGSGNTIYF
>NA|TRBJ2-1|TRBV2|few
CASGRFYNEQFF
>NA|TRBJ2-5|TRBV5-4|NA
CASTQEKETQYF
>NA|TRBJ1-1|TRBV27|NA
CASSLVSGTEAFF
>NA|TRBJ2-2|TRBV11-3|NA
CASSLGPTGELFF
>NA|TRBJ2-7|TRBV19|NA
CASSIGLDYEQYF
>NA|TRBJ2-5|TRBV2|NA
CASIGRTETQYF
>NA|TRBJ2-3|TRBV6-1|NA
CASSEGAGWGDTQYF
>NA|TRBJ2-7|TRBV14|few
CASKTFKGQFLWMGYTEQYF
>TRBD1|TRBJ2-2|TRBV2|NA
CASGEDRVAGELFF
>NA|TRBJ1-3|TRBV5-5|NA
CASSRLDLGSGNTIYF
>NA|TRBJ1-4|TRBV6-5|once
CASRPWGDAEKLFF
>NA|TRBJ2-3|TRBV5-1|few
CASSLVDRSTDTQYF
>NA|TRBJ2-3|TRBV5-8|NA
CASSSWTGRTDTQYF
>NA|TRBJ2-7|TRBV19|NA
CASSIDRGRRYEQYF
>NA|TRBJ2-1|TRBV5-6|NA
CASSLMIAANSYNEQFF
>NA|TRBJ1-6|TRBV9|NA
CASSATVKANSPLHF
>NA|TRBJ2-5|TRBV5-1|NA
CASSYQETQYF
>TRBD2|TRBJ2-4|TRBV2|NA
CASSGTSGNIQYF
>TRBD1|TRBJ1-1|TRBV10-3|few
CAIRQGAQTEAFF
>TRBD2|TRBJ2-1|TRBV7-8|NA
CASSPPARRGASANEQFF
>NA|TRBJ2-1|TRBV7-8|NA
CASSPPRARVNEQFF
>TRBD1|TRBJ2-7|TRBV29-1|NA
CSAGTGYYEQYF
>NA|TRBJ1-1|TRBV5-1|NA
CASSQPGWNTEAFF
>TRBD1|TRBJ1-2|TRBV27|NA
CASRRQGANYGYTF
>TRBD1|NA|TRBV4-1|once
CASSQSPTGPVEQYF
>TRBD1|TRBJ1-1|TRBV29-1|NA
CSVEEGQGLLKPLF
>NA|TRBJ1-5|TRBV2|once
CASRSGTHQPQHF
>NA|TRBJ1-2|TRBV2|medium-sized
CASSQQGHSNYGYTF
>NA|TRBJ1-2|TRBV5-4|NA
CASSLGPNTPATYNYGYTF
>TRBD2|TRBJ2-2|TRBV12-5|NA
CASRTGTSGGPGTGELFF
>NA|TRBJ2-7|TRBV16|NA
CASSQDQGPYEQYF
>TRBD1|TRBJ2-3|TRBV4-1|NA
CASSQDGGQGLGDTQYF
>NA|TRBJ2-7|TRBV5-5|NA
CASSIQGIRYEQYF
>TRBD2|TRBJ2-3|TRBV10-3|NA
CAISERTSGGVTDTQYF
>NA|TRBJ1-4|TRBV6-5|NA
CASSPYTGSGEKLFF
>TRBD2|TRBJ2-3|TRBV9|once
CASSVAGGPPDTQYF
>NA|TRBJ1-5|TRBV5-1|NA
CASSFDNNQPQHF
>NA|TRBJ1-2|TRBV9|NA
CASSQQGQNYGYTF